This record concerns one TCR beta chain sequence. The sample comes from a study of monozygotic twins with inflammatory bowel disease. CDR1 and CDR2 from the germline V gene are SGDLS and YYNGEE. The CDR3 spans 12 residues. Following a re-call of the 5' RACE reads, TCRdb has one entry per CDR3 protein and lacks DNA. The table for this sample gives 200,000 to 250,000 distinct CDR3 sequences. Sequences were obtained from blood. The TCR comes from a human donor with ulcerative colitis or Crohn's disease, or a healthy co-twin of an affected twin (not recorded which). The chain recombines TRBV9 with TRBJ1-2; TCRdb names TRBD1, which stays unverified in the absence of DNA. CDR3 loop: CASSAGEAGYTF.